There are many counts of the clone carrying this T cell receptor beta chain. Its antigen is still unknown. The sample comes from a study of molecular identifiers for immune sequencing clone quantification. The overall study: Five aliquots were made in replicates from the RNA of roughly 20,000 or 100,000 naive CD8 cells, and four were sequenced.

Study-level results: Over 99% of effector molecules, yet under 1% of naive-cell molecules, were held by clones above 20 RNA copies.

Libraries from naive CD8 cells were generated from 20,000 to 1,000,000 sorted cells (with 10%, 30% or 50% RNA). In the sort, naive CD8 T cells were defined as CD8+CD4-CCR7+CD45RA+. Germline CDR1 and CDR2: KGHDR and SFDVKD. Trimming left V 0 bases short and J 11 bases short, with 10 bases between. The CDR3 consists of 13 residues. A single record per CDR3 protein comes from TCRdb applying MiXCR to the PCR reads. This sample has about 63,000 distinct CDR3 sequences, with 15% to 20% found just once. The chain has TRBV24-1 and TRBJ1-5; D gene ambiguous. Sequenced input: naive CD8+ T cells from blood, with Jurkat cell RNA spiked in. The subset is: FACS-sorted CD8+CD4-CCR7+CD45RA+ naive T cells. The receptor was isolated from a human donor in good health. Some libraries in this study had Jurkat cell RNA spiked in. The CDR3 DNA sequence: TGTGCCACCAGTGATTTGGATGGTCCGGCCCAGCATTTT. It codes for CATSDLDGPAQHF.